The next 15 T cell receptor beta chains were all read from a single sample in a study of response to subunit inactivated influenza vaccine. TCRdb re-called the RT-PCR reads with MiXCR, one entry per CDR3 protein. The sample lists over 650,000 distinct CDR3 sequences, approximately 17% occurring once. This material consisted of PBMCs from blood, taken 5 days after vaccination. The receptors stem from a man between 50 and 59 years old who received an inactivated influenza vaccine.

This clonotype showed up just once. The V and J genes are TRBV6-2 or TRBV6-3 and TRBJ2-7, with 12 nucleotides matching TRBD2. V shed 2 bases and J 3 bases; nucleotides not matched to a gene: 8. This CDR3 region has 17 residues. Germline-derived CDR1 and CDR2 are MNHEY and SVGEGT. CDR3 residues: CASSYLASGRDRYEQYF. The DNA of the CDR3 is TGTGCCAGCAGTTACCTTGCTAGCGGGAGGGACCGCTACGAGCAGTACTTC.

The chain links TRBV21-1 to TRBJ2-4; the table's D call, TRBD1, has no DNA check behind it. TRBV21-1 is marked as a pseudogene. The CDR3 sequence is 13 residues long. CDR3 sequence: CATDRETKNIQYF. The CDR3 nucleotides are TGTGCCACCGACAGGGAAACCAAAAACATTCAGTACTTC.

This clonotype was recorded a few times. V is TRBV7-9 and J is TRBJ2-5, with D possibly being TRBD1 or TRBD2 (6 bases each). The V gene lost 5 bases and the J gene lost 5 bases, with 21 bases spanning the gap. In germline, CDR1 is SEHNR, CDR2 FQNEAQ (reference sequence). The CDR3 has 16 amino acids. The CDR3: CASSHLGGAIRETQYF. In DNA, the CDR3 is TGTGCCAGCAGCCATCTCGGGGGCGCGATAAGGGAGACCCAGTACTTC.

This clonotype was recorded a few times. The CDR3 DNA is TGTGCCAGCAGCCAAGGTTATCCGGGAAGCTCCTACAATGAGCAGTTCTTC. It translates to CASSQGYPGSSYNEQFF. The V call is TRBV3-1, the J call TRBJ2-1; tentative D call: TRBD2 (5 bases). Germline V gene sequence: CDR1 LGHDT, CDR2 YNNKEL (reference sequence). There are 17 residues in the CDR3. Trimming removed 1 base from V and 0 bases from J, with 13 bases in between.

This clonotype was seen a few times. The rearrangement links TRBV5-8 to TRBJ2-1; 7 nucleotides match TRBD1. The germline V gene has CDR1 SGHTS and CDR2 YDEGEE. J lost 0 bases, V lost 5 bases, and 8 bases had no gene match. The CDR3 has 16 residues. The CDR3 DNA sequence: TGTGCCAGCAGAACTTCGACAGGGAGCTCCTACAATGAGCAGTTCTTC. This codes for CASRTSTGSSYNEQFF. Looking up the rest from reference TRBV5-8 and TRBJ2-1 gives the full variable domain: EAGVTQSPTHLIKTRGQQATLRCSPISGHTSVYWYQQALGLGLQFLLWYDEGEERNRGNFPPRFSGRQFPNYSSELNVNALELEDSALYLCASRTSTGSSYNEQFFGPGTRLTVL.

Only a few counts were recorded for this clonotype. The chain has TRBV6-1 and TRBJ2-3; D could derive from TRBD1 or TRBD2 (6 bases each). V lost 8 bases and J 2 bases, leaving 17 bases between the germline ends. The CDR3 runs 15 residues. The germline gives CDR1 MNHNS, CDR2 SASEGT. CDR3 protein: CASRLQGLFTDTQYF. The CDR3 DNA reads as TGTGCCAGCCGACTACAGGGACTCTTCACAGATACGCAGTATTTT.

In its sample, this clonotype was seen many times. V usage is TRBV7-2 and J usage is TRBJ2-3; D may be TRBD2 (5 bases). The CDR3 runs 16 residues. Trimming stripped 1 base from V and 0 bases from J, with 11 bases between. Germline lookup yields CDR1 SGHTA and CDR2 FQGNSA. The CDR3 coding sequence is TGTGCCAGCAGCTTAGGAGGGAGCAGAAGCACAGATACGCAGTATTTT. Translated: CASSLGGSRSTDTQYF. Full variable domain (rest looked up from reference TRBV7-2 and TRBJ2-3): GAGVSQSPSNKVTEKGKDVELRCDPISGHTALYWYRQSLGQGLEFLIYFQGNSAPDKSGLPSDRFSAERTGGSVSTLTIQRTQQEDSAVYLCASSLGGSRSTDTQYFGPGTRLTVL.

This clonotype has just a few counts. The chain recombines TRBV6-5 with TRBJ2-7; 12 bases match TRBD2. The trim removed 4 bases at V and 3 bases at J, leaving 7 bases unmatched. Germline V gene sequence: CDR1 MNHEY, CDR2 SVGAGI. The CDR3 totals 16 residues. The CDR3 sequence: CASSFLLAGGFYEQYF. Here the CDR3 DNA reads TGTGCCAGCAGTTTTCTTCTAGCGGGAGGGTTCTACGAGCAGTACTTC.

Only a few counts were recorded for this clonotype. The chain recombines TRBV6-5 with TRBJ1-2, with 8 nucleotides matching TRBD1. CDR1 and CDR2 from the germline V gene are MNHEY and SVGAGI. V shed 2 bases, J shed 4 bases, and the junction held 3 bases outside the gene matches. This CDR3 region has 14 residues. CDR3 amino acids: CASSYRTGFYGYTF. The CDR3, as DNA: TGTGCCAGCAGTTACCGGACAGGGTTCTATGGCTACACCTTC.

This clonotype was recorded many times. A read error may produce the germline difference seen at one junction end. The rearrangement uses TRBV7-2 and TRBJ2-7; no clear D. Germline V CDR1 and CDR2: SGHTA, FQGNSA. This CDR3 region has 15 residues. The CDR3, as DNA: TGCGCCAGCAGCTTATCTGGAACCAGCTCCTACGAGCAGTACTTC. Amino acid sequence: CASSLSGTSSYEQYF.

The chain combines TRBV3-1 with TRBJ1-2; 7 bases match TRBD1. This CDR3 spans 14 amino acids. CDR1 is LGHDT and CDR2 is YNNKEL in the germline V gene (reference sequence). Losses at the gene ends were 1 base for V and 8 bases for J; bases not matched to a gene: 7. CDR3 DNA: TGTGCCAGCAGCCAAGGGGCAGGGGGAACCGGCTACACCTTC. The encoded protein is CASSQGAGGTGYTF.

This clonotype was detected a few times. J is TRBJ2-5 and V is TRBV18, with D perhaps TRBD1 (6 bases). CDR3 length equals 14 residues. Trimming shortened V by 1 base and J by 5 bases, and 11 bases separated the two germline ends. Germline V lookup: CDR1 KGHSH, CDR2 LQKENI. Here the CDR3 reads CASSPRQGLETQYF. CDR3 sequence (DNA): TGTGCCAGCTCACCACGGCAGGGGCTGGAGACCCAGTACTTC.

This clonotype was picked up a small number of times. This sequence joins TRBV12-3 or TRBV12-4 and TRBJ2-6; 9 bases align to TRBD2. J lost 2 bases, V lost 3 bases, and 5 bases had no gene match. This CDR3 contains 17 residues. DNA of the CDR3: TGTGCCAGCAGTTTCTCCGCGGGGGGGACTGGGGCCAACGTCCTGACTTTC. It encodes CASSFSAGGTGANVLTF.

In its sample, this clonotype was seen a few times. J is TRBJ2-2 and V is TRBV15, with D possibly being TRBD1 (5 bases). Germline V gene data show CDR1 as LNHNV and CDR2 as YYDKDF (reference sequence). This CDR3 is 16 amino acids long. The V gene lost 0 bases and the J gene lost 0 bases, with 8 bases spanning the gap. CDR3 sequence: CATSREGEANTGELFF. CDR3 coding DNA: TGTGCCACCAGCAGAGAAGGGGAAGCGAACACCGGGGAGCTGTTTTTT.

This clonotype was detected a few times. This chain connects TRBV4-3 to TRBJ2-1; D is undetermined. The V and J ends lost 0 bases and 0 bases respectively, with 15 bases between them. Germline CDR1 is LGHNA and CDR2 is YSLEER. The CDR3 sequence is 18 residues long. CDR3: CASSQDLDVAGSYNEQFF. As DNA, the CDR3 is TGCGCCAGCAGCCAAGATCTTGATGTGGCAGGCTCCTACAATGAGCAGTTCTTC.